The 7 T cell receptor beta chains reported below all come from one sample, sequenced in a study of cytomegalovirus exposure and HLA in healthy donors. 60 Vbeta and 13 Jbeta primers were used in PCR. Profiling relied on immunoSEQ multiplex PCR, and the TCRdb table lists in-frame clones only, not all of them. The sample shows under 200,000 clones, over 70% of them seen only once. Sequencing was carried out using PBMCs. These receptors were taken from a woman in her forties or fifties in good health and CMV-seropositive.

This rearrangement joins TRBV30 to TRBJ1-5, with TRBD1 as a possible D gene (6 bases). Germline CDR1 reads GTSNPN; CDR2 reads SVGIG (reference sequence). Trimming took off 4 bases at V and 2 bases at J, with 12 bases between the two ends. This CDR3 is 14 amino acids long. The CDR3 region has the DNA TGTGCCTGGACCACAGGGAAGGGCAATCAGCCCCAGCATTTT. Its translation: CAWTTGKGNQPQHF.

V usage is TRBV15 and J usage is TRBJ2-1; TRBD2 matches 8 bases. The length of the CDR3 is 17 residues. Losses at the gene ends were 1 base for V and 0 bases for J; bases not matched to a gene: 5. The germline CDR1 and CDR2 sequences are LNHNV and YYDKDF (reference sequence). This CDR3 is CATSRGLATGSYNEQFF. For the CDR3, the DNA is TGTGCCACCAGCAGAGGACTAGCGACGGGCTCCTACAATGAGCAGTTCTTC.

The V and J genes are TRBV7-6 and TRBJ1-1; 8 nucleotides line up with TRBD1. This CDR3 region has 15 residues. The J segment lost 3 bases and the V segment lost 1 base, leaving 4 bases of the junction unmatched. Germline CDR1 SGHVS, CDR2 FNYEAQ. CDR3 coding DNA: TGTGCCAGCAGCTTAGGGCCGGGACAGGACACTGAAGCTTTCTTT. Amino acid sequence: CASSLGPGQDTEAFF.

The chain's CDR3 is CASREREISYEQYF. Written as DNA, the CDR3 is TGTGCCAGCAGAGAGCGGGAAATCTCCTACGAGCAGTACTTC. The chain combines TRBV6-1 with TRBJ2-7, with 7 positions matching TRBD2. The V segment lost 6 bases and the J segment 0 bases; nucleotides outside the gene matches: 5. There are 14 residues in the CDR3. The germline V gene encodes CDR1 MNHNS and CDR2 SASEGT.

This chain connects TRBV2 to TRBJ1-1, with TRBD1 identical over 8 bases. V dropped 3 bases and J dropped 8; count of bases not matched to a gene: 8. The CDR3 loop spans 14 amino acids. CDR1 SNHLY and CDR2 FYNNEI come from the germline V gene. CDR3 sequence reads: CASSDRNRDREAFF. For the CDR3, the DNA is TGTGCCAGCAGTGATCGCAACCGGGACAGGGAAGCTTTCTTT.

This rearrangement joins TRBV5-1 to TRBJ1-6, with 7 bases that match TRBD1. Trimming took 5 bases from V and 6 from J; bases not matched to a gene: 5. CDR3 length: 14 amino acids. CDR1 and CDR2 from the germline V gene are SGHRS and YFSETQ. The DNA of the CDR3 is TGCGCCAGCAGTCGGGACAGTACTAATTCACCCCTCCACTTT. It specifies CASSRDSTNSPLHF.

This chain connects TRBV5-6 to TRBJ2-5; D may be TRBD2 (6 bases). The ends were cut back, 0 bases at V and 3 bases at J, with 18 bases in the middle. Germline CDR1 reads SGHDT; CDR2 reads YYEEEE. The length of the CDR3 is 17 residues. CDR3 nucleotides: TGTGCCAGCAGCTTGGCCGCTTACGGGACTCCCGAAGAGACCCAGTACTTC. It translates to CASSLAAYGTPEETQYF.